This paragraph covers one TCR beta chain sequence. Its antigen is currently not known. Base qualities are missing; no much larger clone stands one base away. The CDR3 regions of human TCRbeta chains were subjected to immunosequencing. The paper's data handling went like this. TCRs in the repertoires were compared against a reference library of SARS-CoV-2-specific TCRs that had been generated with the MIRA antigen-specificity platform. Breadth was defined as the fraction of unique TCRs that were SARS-CoV-2-associated, and depth was defined as the fraction of total T cells that were SARS-CoV-2-associated. Using the MIRA data, every spike-specific TCR was mapped to the spike region that the TCR reacted to and assigned to either a CD4 or a CD8 class. Log10-transformed breadth and depth values were compared by one-way ANOVA with Sidak's multiple comparisons tests. What TCRdb holds here is the immuneACCESS table cut down to in-frame rearrangements. Part of the clones is not present; checked against another copy, under half of the missing clones reflect an unresolved V gene, and the others are unexplained. For V, J and clone size, that table is used; D and trimming come from the DNA. The table for this sample lists about 130,000 clones; 80% to 95% of them were counted only once. The top ten hold about 3.7% of the sample.

In the germline V gene, CDR1 corresponds to SNHLY and CDR2 to FYNNEI. The trim is 6 bases for V and 0 bases for J, with a gap of 11 bases between the germline ends. There are 14 amino acids in the CDR3, from cysteine to phenylalanine inclusive. Only the CDR3 part of the read is kept: 42 bases, read in frame from the first base. The sample's time point label, decoded: baseline before first vaccination. Vaccinee samples came from UK trials COV001 and COV002, including a single-blind randomized controlled phase 2/3 trial of AZD1222 (ChAdOx1 nCoV-19) in healthy adults. For TCRbeta chain sequencing, PBMC samples were collected from trial participants at day 0 and at day 28 after the second dose. This sample is drawn from a study of T cell responses to AZD1222 COVID-19 vaccine listed by TCRdb under 2021. A note on the overall study: AZD1222 recipients given second doses at about 4 weeks or at about 12 weeks were pooled, since spike-specific TCR depth and breadth were not found to differ between the two schedules. TCR sequencing was performed for roughly 250 trial participants, of whom around 200 were given two doses of AZD1222 and approximately 25 were given two doses of MenACWY control vaccine. Trial participants were enrolled by age into subgroups of 18-55, 56-69 and 70-plus years, and about 150, 27 and 61 TCR-sequenced participants, respectively, were included in these subgroups.

General conclusions and limits of the study: After two AZD1222 doses, spike-specific TCR breadth and depth were significantly higher than at day 0 and than in MenACWY recipients. Participants were mostly white British, with more females than males. The authors suggested clonal diversity may have been underestimated. Nearly half of unique spike-specific TCRs reportedly recognized epitopes outside regions mutated in the B.1.351 and B.1.1.7 variants. CD4 TCRs associated with the vaccine covered the entire spike protein, and the dominant responses were in regions 160-218 and 743-854. Conclusions about previously exposed vaccinees were limited because only five to seven AZD1222 recipients were SARS-CoV-2 seropositive at baseline. No day 14 peak-response samples were available, so repertoires were characterized only after the peak T cell response. In the small 56-69-year group, the increase in depth fell short of significance, most likely because of low power.

The chain is made from TRBV2 and TRBJ1-1; the D gene lacks a confident call. The sequencing here drew on peripheral blood, taken on day 0 of AZD1222 vaccination. The source of this sequence is an adult in good health. CDR3 loop: CASSRDQMNTEAFF. Read as DNA, the sequence is TGTGCCAGCAGCCGAGATCAGATGAACACTGAAGCTTTCTTT.